This entry lists 3 T cell receptor beta chains sequenced from one sample in a study of T-cell reconstitution after alpha-beta-depleted transplantation in children. TCRbeta library construction was performed incorporating unique molecular identifiers. Via MiXCR, TCRdb re-called the PCR reads, giving one row per CDR3 protein. The sample lists around 400,000 distinct CDR3 sequences; roughly 11% were seen once. The sequences come from PBMCs from the stem cell graft donor, collected from the stem cell graft. The receptors come from a human donor who donated a stem cell graft to a child with acute myeloid leukemia.

This clonotype was picked up a small number of times. The chain carries TRBV20-1 and TRBJ2-1; 12 positions agree with TRBD2. Unmatched junction bases numbered 8, after V lost 0 bases and J lost 8 bases. This CDR3 comprises 16 residues. Per germline, CDR1 DFQATT and CDR2 SNEGSKA (reference sequence). CDR3 amino acids: CSARETWTSGNDEQFF. The CDR3 DNA reads as TGCAGTGCTAGAGAAACGTGGACTAGCGGGAACGATGAGCAGTTCTTC.

This clonotype was seen more than once but under ten times. The chain employs TRBV6-5 and TRBJ1-1; the D gene is possibly TRBD1 (5 bases). Germline V lookup: CDR1 MNHEY, CDR2 SVGAGI. V dropped 2 bases and J dropped 5 bases, with 12 bases sitting between them. CDR3 length: 14 residues. The CDR3 loop is CASSYNPRGTEAFF. CDR3 coding DNA: TGTGCCAGCAGTTACAATCCTCGGGGGACTGAAGCTTTCTTT.

The chain combines TRBV5-1 with TRBJ2-1, with 7 bases aligning to TRBD2. The CDR3 runs 16 residues. V gave up 0 bases and J gave up 5 bases; unmatched junction bases: 8. In germline, CDR1 is SGHRS, CDR2 YFSETQ. The CDR3 DNA sequence: TGCGCCAGCAGCTTGGCCCTTTTAGCGGGTAACAATGAGCAGTTCTTC. The encoded protein is CASSLALLAGNNEQFF.